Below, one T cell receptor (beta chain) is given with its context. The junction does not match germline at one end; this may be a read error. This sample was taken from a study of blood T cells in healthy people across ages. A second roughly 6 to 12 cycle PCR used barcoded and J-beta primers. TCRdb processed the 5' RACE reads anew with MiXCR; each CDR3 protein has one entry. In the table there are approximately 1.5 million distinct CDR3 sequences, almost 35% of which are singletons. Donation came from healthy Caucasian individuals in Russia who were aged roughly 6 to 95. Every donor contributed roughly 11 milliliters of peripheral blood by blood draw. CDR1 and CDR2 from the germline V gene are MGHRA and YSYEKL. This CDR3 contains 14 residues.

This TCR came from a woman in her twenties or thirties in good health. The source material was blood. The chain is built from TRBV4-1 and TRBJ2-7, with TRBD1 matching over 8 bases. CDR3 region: CASSPSDRGYEQCF. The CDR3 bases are TGCGCCAGCAGCCCTTCTGACAGGGGCTACGAGCAGTGCTTC.